This T cell receptor (beta chain) was observed in a study of blood T cell repertoires in COVID-19. Turning to the study itself: Acute and convalescent COVID-19 specimens originated in the United States, Italy and Spain. PBMCs, B-cell-depleted T cells, or T cells were the source of the cDNA or gDNA that made up the material.

Source study methods: By means of reference gene primer amplification, nucleated cell counts were estimated. This table comes from immunoSEQ multiplex PCR, and its TCRdb copy is limited to in-frame clones, with some not included. V and J calls and clone size are those listed in that table; D and trimming were worked out from the DNA. The sample lists 55,000 to 75,000 clones, less than 85% occurring once. This clone was detected only a few times. Germline V gene data show CDR1 as LNHDA and CDR2 as SQIVND (reference sequence). Trimming at V came to 2 bases and at J to 5 bases, leaving 7 bases not matched to a gene. This CDR3 comprises 16 residues.

The rearrangement uses TRBV19 and TRBJ1-5; 9 bases are a match to TRBD1. This receptor was obtained from a man aged 60 to 75 with acute or convalescent COVID-19. The material sequenced was peripheral blood. The CDR3 here is CASSITPGTGYQPQHF. Here the CDR3 DNA reads TGTGCCAGTAGTATAACCCCCGGGACAGGGTATCAGCCCCAGCATTTT.